Each of the 11 T cell receptor beta chains below was sequenced from the same sample in a study of T cell clones after liver transplantation. This table comes from immunoSEQ multiplex PCR, and its TCRdb copy is limited to in-frame clones, with some not included. This table holds 90,000 to 120,000 clones, 82% found once. Sequenced here: CD4+ T cells from blood, sampled before liver transplant. Every receptor here comes from a human donor who received a liver transplant.

The chain combines TRBV9 with TRBJ1-2; D perhaps matches TRBD1 (5 bases). The CDR3 consists of 14 residues. Germline assignment: CDR1 SGDLS and CDR2 YYNGEE. The ends were cut back, 0 bases at V and 8 bases at J, with 14 bases in the middle. Written as DNA, the CDR3 is TGTGCCAGCAGCGTAGGGGGGGTAGCGGAAGGCTACACCTTC. Translated, it gives CASSVGGVAEGYTF.

The J gene is TRBJ1-1, the V gene TRBV5-1; 7 bases line up with TRBD1. Germline V CDR1 and CDR2: SGHRS, YFSETQ. The CDR3 is 15 residues long. The J segment lost 5 bases and the V segment lost 2 bases, leaving 9 bases of the junction unmatched. CDR3 sequence reads: CASSFQRQGETEAFF. CDR3 nucleotides: TGCGCCAGCAGCTTCCAGAGACAGGGTGAGACTGAAGCTTTCTTT.

The J gene is TRBJ2-6, the V gene TRBV5-6; TRBD1 matches 7 bases. In germline, CDR1 is SGHDT, CDR2 YYEEEE. V was clipped by 6 bases and J by 0 bases; unmatched bases: 12. The CDR3 has 18 amino acids. The CDR3 is CASTNPRTGISGANVLTF. Written as DNA, the CDR3 is TGTGCCAGCACCAACCCGCGGACAGGAATCTCTGGGGCCAACGTCCTGACTTTC.

This clone showed up just once. This chain uses TRBV9 with TRBJ2-1; perhaps TRBD2 as D (7 bases). Between the trimmed V and J ends, which lost 0 bases and 4 bases, there was a span of 14 bases. This CDR3 region has 16 residues. The germline gives CDR1 SGDLS, CDR2 YYNGEE. The CDR3: CASSVAGGARYNEQFF. The CDR3 nucleotides are TGTGCCAGCAGCGTAGCTGGGGGGGCGCGGTACAATGAGCAGTTCTTC.

The chain is built from TRBV13 and TRBJ2-2, with 7 bases identical to TRBD1. J gave up 2 bases and V 6 bases, and 6 bases lay outside the gene matches. The germline CDR1 and CDR2 sequences are PRHDT and FYEKMQ (reference sequence). The CDR3 has 15 amino acids. CDR3 bases: TGTGCCAGCAGATCGGGACAGCTAAACACCGGGGAGCTGTTTTTT. Its protein product is CASRSGQLNTGELFF. Full variable domain (remainder filled in from reference TRBV13 and TRBJ2-2): AAGVIQSPRHLIKEKRETATLKCYPIPRHDTVYWYQQGPGQDPQFLISFYEKMQSDKGSIPDRFSAQQFSDYHSELNMSSLELGDSALYFCASRSGQLNTGELFFGEGSRLTVL.

By sample share, this clone is medium-sized. The chain combines TRBV19 with TRBJ1-1, with D uncertain. The germline CDR1 and CDR2 sequences are LNHDA and SQIVND (reference sequence). This CDR3 comprises 13 residues. Trimming removed 7 bases from V and 1 base from J, with 10 bases in between. Here the CDR3 reads CASTLEANTEAFF. For the CDR3, the DNA is TGTGCCAGTACCCTGGAGGCGAACACTGAAGCTTTCTTT.

The table lists this clone with a count of one. The chain joins TRBV7-9 to TRBJ1-1; tentative D call: TRBD1 (5 bases). Germline CDR1 is SEHNR and CDR2 is FQNEAQ (reference sequence). The CDR3 is 16 residues long. Trimming took off 0 bases at V and 5 bases at J, with 16 bases between the two ends. CDR3 bases: TGTGCCAGCAGCTTAGCGGGTCGGGCAGGGAAGACTGAAGCTTTCTTT. Its protein product is CASSLAGRAGKTEAFF.

The chain employs TRBV27 and TRBJ1-1; 8 nucleotides align to TRBD1. This CDR3 spans 16 amino acids. V lost 3 bases and J lost 2; bases outside the gene matches: 8. Germline V gives CDR1 MNHEY, CDR2 SMNVEV (reference sequence). CDR3: CASSFLGQGANTEAFF. The CDR3 DNA sequence: TGTGCCAGCAGTTTTTTGGGCCAGGGGGCTAACACTGAAGCTTTCTTT.

The V call is TRBV5-1, the J call TRBJ2-2; unclear D gene. V lost 0 bases, J lost 4 bases, and 10 bases lay in between. There are 15 residues in the CDR3. The germline gives CDR1 SGHRS, CDR2 YFSETQ. The CDR3 loop is CASSLGKIATGELFF. The CDR3 DNA reads as TGCGCCAGCAGCTTGGGCAAGATAGCCACCGGGGAGCTGTTTTTT.

About this clone itself: Other nucleotide sequences in the sample specify the same CDR3. The V call is TRBV19, the J call TRBJ2-7, with 8 bases aligning to TRBD1. The CDR3 is 13 residues long. V trimming: 6 bases; J trimming: 4 bases; junction bases outside the gene matches: 5. Germline V lookup: CDR1 LNHDA, CDR2 SQIVND (reference sequence). The CDR3 DNA sequence: TGTGCCAGTAGCCCGACAGGGGATTACGAGCAGTACTTC. Residues: CASSPTGDYEQYF.

In its sample, this clone was seen once. V usage is TRBV11-2 and J usage is TRBJ2-2; D is uncertain. V lost 7 bases to trimming and J lost 6 bases, with 12 bases between them. In germline, CDR1 is SGHAT, CDR2 FQNNGV. The CDR3 runs 13 residues. The DNA of the CDR3 is TGTGCCAGCACCCCCCTCCGCGCCGGGGAGCTGTTTTTT. Translation: CASTPLRAGELFF.